The next 32 T cell receptor beta chains were all read from a single sample in a study of response to subunit inactivated influenza vaccine. TCRdb ran MiXCR on the RT-PCR reads and lists one entry per CDR3 protein. This sample has 610,000 or so distinct CDR3 sequences, with 14% found just once. Specimen: PBMCs from blood, collected 11 to 12 days after vaccination. The receptors shown here come from a man aged 50 to 59 who received an inactivated influenza vaccine.

V usage is TRBV12-3 or TRBV12-4 and J usage is TRBJ2-3, with 8 bases matching TRBD1. CDR3 length: 15 residues. V lost 6 bases, J lost 3 bases, and 8 bases stayed unmatched. CDR3 nucleotide sequence: TGTGCCAGCAGCCGACAGGGGATATTGACAGATACGCAGTATTTT. Translating it yields CASSRQGILTDTQYF.

This clonotype was found a few times. V gene TRBV29-1 combines with J gene TRBJ2-7; 12 nucleotides agree with TRBD2. J was trimmed by 7 bases and V by 6 bases; bases with no gene match: 13. CDR3 length: 15 amino acids. The V gene's germline CDR1 is SQVTM and CDR2 ANQGSEA. The CDR3 sequence is CSVLKVLAGGREQYF. For the CDR3, the DNA is TGCAGCGTCTTGAAAGTCCTAGCGGGAGGGAGAGAGCAGTACTTC.

This clonotype has just a few counts. The rearrangement joins TRBV9 to TRBJ1-3; D perhaps matches TRBD1 (6 bases). Per the germline V gene, CDR1 is SGDLS and CDR2 is YYNGEE. There are 15 residues in the CDR3. The V end lost 2 bases, the J end lost 0 bases, and 9 bases lay between the germline ends. The CDR3 sequence is CASSVGGSSGNTIYF. The DNA for the CDR3 is TGTGCCAGCAGCGTGGGGGGCTCCTCTGGAAACACCATATATTTT.

Only a few counts were recorded for this clonotype. The rearrangement joins TRBV7-9 to TRBJ1-4; 7 nucleotides agree with TRBD1. V lost 5 bases, J lost 1 base, and 4 bases stayed unmatched. Per the germline V gene, CDR1 is SEHNR and CDR2 is FQNEAQ (reference sequence). The CDR3 length is 15 residues. The CDR3 nucleotides read TGTGCCAGCAGCCCAAGACAGGGAACTAATGAAAAACTGTTTTTT. Residues: CASSPRQGTNEKLFF.

V is TRBV7-8 and J is TRBJ2-7; 9 nucleotides align to TRBD1. Trimming took 4 bases from V and 3 from J; bases not matched to a gene: 7. Germline CDR1 and CDR2: SGHVS and FQNEAQ. The CDR3 is 15 amino acids. CDR3 in amino acids: CASSSRDRVFYEQYF. The DNA of the CDR3 is TGTGCCAGCAGCTCCCGGGACAGGGTCTTCTACGAGCAGTACTTC.

The table lists this clonotype with a few counts. The chain combines TRBV21-1 with TRBJ1-2; TRBD1 is the table's D call and was not checked against the DNA. TRBV21-1 is noted as a pseudogene. There are 14 residues in the CDR3. CDR3 coding DNA: TGTGCCAGCACCCCGACAGGGGCGGGCTATGGCTACACCTTC. Residues: CASTPTGAGYGYTF.

CDR3 nucleotide sequence: TGTGCCAGCAGCAGAGACCCGAGCACAGATACGCAGTATTTT. Protein sequence: CASSRDPSTDTQYF. The chain employs TRBV7-2 and TRBJ2-3; D is unresolved. The CDR3 length is 14 residues. Trimming pared 5 bases from V and 0 bases from J, leaving 9 bases between. Germline CDR1 reads SGHTA; CDR2 reads FQGNSA. The variable domain in full, with the rest retrieved from reference TRBV7-2 and TRBJ2-3, is GAGVSQSPSNKVTEKGKDVELRCDPISGHTALYWYRQSLGQGLEFLIYFQGNSAPDKSGLPSDRFSAERTGGSVSTLTIQRTQQEDSAVYLCASSRDPSTDTQYFGPGTRLTVL.

The chain combines TRBV12-3 or TRBV12-4 with TRBJ2-3; 8 nucleotides agree with TRBD2. V was pared by 4 bases and J by 2 bases, with 11 bases of the junction left unmatched. The CDR3 is made up of 17 amino acids. DNA of the CDR3: TGTGCCAGCAGTTCCCCGGAACTAGCGGAGCTCACAGATACGCAGTATTTT. Amino acids: CASSSPELAELTDTQYF.

This rearrangement joins TRBV12-3 or TRBV12-4 to TRBJ2-7; D gene unclear. The CDR3 is 16 amino acids. V dropped 3 bases and J dropped 4 bases, with 19 bases sitting between them. This chain's CDR3 is CASSLSVTHEIYEQYF. DNA for the CDR3: TGTGCCAGCAGTTTGTCAGTAACCCACGAAATATACGAGCAGTACTTC.

This clonotype appeared many times. The V call is TRBV6-5, the J call TRBJ2-7; D unresolved. Germline V gives CDR1 MNHEY, CDR2 SVGAGI. The length of the CDR3 is 13 residues. Deletions cut 2 bases from V and 2 bases from J, with 7 bases between. CDR3 coding DNA: TGTGCCAGCAGTTACAGGGTAACCTACGAGCAGTACTTC. Its protein is CASSYRVTYEQYF.

V gene TRBV5-4 combines with J gene TRBJ2-1; TRBD2 matches 16 bases. This CDR3 spans 17 amino acids. Trimming removed 9 bases from V and 6 bases from J; junction bases left unmatched: 12. The germline V gene encodes CDR1 SGHNT and CDR2 YYREEE (reference sequence). The DNA for the CDR3 is TGTGCCATGGGCTTGGCGGGACTAGCGGGGGGGCGCAATGAGCAGTTCTTC. Translated, it gives CAMGLAGLAGGRNEQFF. Full variable domain (outside the CDR3, taken from reference TRBV5-4 and TRBJ2-1): ETGVTQSPTHLIKTRGQQVTLRCSSQSGHNTVSWYQQALGQGPQFIFQYYREEENGRGNFPPRFSGLQFPNYSSELNVNALELDDSALYLCAMGLAGLAGGRNEQFFGPGTRLTVL.

The chain couples TRBV19 to TRBJ2-6; TRBD1 is a possible D gene (5 bases). The germline gives CDR1 LNHDA, CDR2 SQIVND (reference sequence). This CDR3 has 15 amino acids. Trimming stripped 3 bases from V and 5 bases from J, with 11 bases between. In nucleotides, the CDR3 is TGTGCCAGTAGTATCCAGGGCCCCAGGGCCAACGTCCTGACTTTC. Amino acids: CASSIQGPRANVLTF. The full variable domain, in which reference TRBV19 and TRBJ2-6 provide the parts outside the CDR3, is DGGITQSPKYLFRKEGQNVTLSCEQNLNHDAMYWYRQDPGQGLRLIYYSQIVNDFQKGDIAEGYSVSREKKESFPLTVTSAQKNPTAFYLCASSIQGPRANVLTFGAGSRLTVL.

In its sample, this clonotype was seen a few times. The chain links TRBV29-1 to TRBJ2-3; D may be TRBD1 (5 bases). Germline assignment: CDR1 SQVTM and CDR2 ANQGSEA. V was trimmed by 6 bases and J by 5 bases, leaving 18 bases between them. The CDR3 consists of 14 residues. CDR3: CSVGPRSQGDTQYF. The CDR3, as DNA: TGCAGCGTGGGCCCTAGGAGTCAGGGAGATACGCAGTATTTT.

Remarks on this clonotype: At one boundary the junction diverges from the germline segment, which might be a read error. The chain joins TRBV7-2 to TRBJ2-7, with D unresolved. This CDR3 spans 12 amino acids. Per germline, CDR1 SGHTA and CDR2 FQGNSA. The CDR3 spells CASSSPSYEQDF. For the CDR3, the DNA is TGTGCCAGCAGCTCCCCCTCCTACGAGCAGGACTTC.

The chain uses TRBV6-5 and TRBJ2-7; weak D call: TRBD1 (5 bases). V was trimmed by 2 bases and J by 2 bases, leaving 16 bases between them. The CDR3 loop spans 16 amino acids. Germline CDR1 is MNHEY and CDR2 is SVGAGI. CDR3 sequence (DNA): TGTGCCAGCAGTTACACAAGGGGCAGTATCCCCTACGAGCAGTACTTC. It translates to CASSYTRGSIPYEQYF.

This chain uses TRBV30 with TRBJ2-5, with D possibly being TRBD1 or TRBD2 (5 bases each). This CDR3 is 13 amino acids long. Per germline, CDR1 GTSNPN and CDR2 SVGIG (reference sequence). Trimming cost V 4 bases and J 5 bases, with 14 bases left between them. This chain's CDR3 is CAWTRVWGETQYF. The CDR3 nucleotides are TGTGCCTGGACACGGGTGTGGGGGGAGACCCAGTACTTC.

Only a few counts were recorded for this clonotype. This chain connects TRBV5-6 to TRBJ2-1; D assignment may be TRBD1 or TRBD2 (5 bases each). V gave up 4 bases and J gave up 3 bases, with 11 bases separating them. The germline V gene encodes CDR1 SGHDT and CDR2 YYEEEE. The CDR3 is 14 amino acids. CDR3 region: CASSAVGDYNEQFF. CDR3 nucleotides: TGTGCCAGCAGCGCCGTGGGGGACTACAATGAGCAGTTCTTC.

The V call is TRBV10-3, the J call TRBJ2-7; 9 bases agree with TRBD1. CDR3 length: 14 amino acids. V gave up 2 bases and J gave up 1 base; unmatched junction bases: 0. Germline-derived CDR1 and CDR2 are ENHRY and SYGVKD. The CDR3 DNA sequence: TGTGCCATCAGTGAGGGACAGGGGTCCTACGAGCAGTACTTC. Protein sequence: CAISEGQGSYEQYF.

The rearrangement uses TRBV11-2 and TRBJ2-4, with D unclear. The CDR3 consists of 18 residues. V shed 8 bases and J shed 0 bases, with 23 bases lying between them. Germline V gene lookup returns CDR1 SGHAT and CDR2 FQNNGV. The CDR3 loop reads CASLFPNGPTTAKNIQYF. The CDR3 nucleotides are TGTGCCAGCCTTTTCCCGAACGGACCCACTACAGCCAAAAACATTCAGTACTTC.

This clonotype was counted between two and nine times. This chain connects TRBV4-1 to TRBJ2-7; possible D gene TRBD1, 8 bases. V shed 5 bases and J shed 4 bases, with 18 bases lying between them. The CDR3 covers 15 residues. Germline values: CDR1 MGHRA, CDR2 YSYEKL. The CDR3: CASSLQGQGGYEQYF. CDR3 nucleotides: TGCGCCAGCAGCTTACAAGGACAGGGAGGGTACGAGCAGTACTTC.

The chain has TRBV11-2 and TRBJ2-3; 7 nucleotides agree with TRBD2. V shed 5 bases, J shed 4 bases, and the junction held 9 bases outside the gene matches. The CDR3 contains 15 residues. CDR1 and CDR2 from the germline V gene are SGHAT and FQNNGV. The CDR3 DNA sequence: TGTGCCAGCAGCCAAATTAGCGGGCCGGCAGATACGCAGTATTTT. This encodes CASSQISGPADTQYF. Combining the CDR3 with reference TRBV11-2 and TRBJ2-3 gives the whole variable domain EAGVAQSPRYKIIEKRQSVAFWCNPISGHATLYWYQQILGQGPKLLIQFQNNGVVDDSQLPKDRFSAERLKGVDSTLKIQPAKLEDSAVYLCASSQISGPADTQYFGPGTRLTVL.

In this sample, this clonotype turned up a few times. This chain uses TRBV12-3 or TRBV12-4 with TRBJ2-2; 9 positions match TRBD2. V trimming: 4 bases; J trimming: 4 bases; junction bases outside the gene matches: 10. The CDR3 consists of 17 residues. The CDR3 region has the DNA TGTGCCAGCAGTTACCCGTTAGCGGGAGTGAGCACCGGGGAGCTGTTTTTT. This sequence encodes CASSYPLAGVSTGELFF.

The chain couples TRBV6-1 to TRBJ1-5, with a tentative D call TRBD1 (5 bases). CDR1 is MNHNS, CDR2 SASEGT, per germline. The CDR3 has 19 amino acids. V shed 6 bases and J shed 3 bases, with 27 bases lying between them. CDR3 in amino acids: CASSHGTTYGEVNNQPQHF. The CDR3 DNA reads as TGTGCCAGCAGCCACGGGACGACTTACGGGGAGGTGAACAATCAGCCCCAGCATTTT.

This chain uses TRBV28 with TRBJ1-5; D remains ambiguous. The CDR3 contains 18 residues. Germline V gives CDR1 MDHEN, CDR2 SYDVKM. V lost 2 bases and J lost 6, with 23 bases in between. The CDR3 bases are TGTGCCAGCAGTTTACGAACGAGGAGGACCCGAGCTGGTCAGCCCCAGCATTTT. Translation: CASSLRTRRTRAGQPQHF.

V usage is TRBV4-2 and J usage is TRBJ2-7; D is tentatively TRBD1 or TRBD2 (5 bases each). This CDR3 spans 18 amino acids. Deletions cut 0 bases from V and 0 bases from J, with 18 bases between. Germline V lookup: CDR1 LGHNA, CDR2 YNFKEQ. In DNA, the CDR3 is TGTGCCAGCAGCCAAGATGCCCCTACCGGGACCAGCTCCTACGAGCAGTACTTC. Translating gives CASSQDAPTGTSSYEQYF.

This clonotype was seen only a few times. V usage is TRBV20-1 and J usage is TRBJ1-1; 7 nucleotides match TRBD1. The length of the CDR3 is 14 residues. The V gene's germline CDR1 is DFQATT and CDR2 SNEGSKA (reference sequence). CDR3: CRVRGQGMNTEAFF. The CDR3 DNA sequence: TGCAGGGTGAGGGGGCAGGGGATGAACACTGAAGCTTTCTTT.

This clonotype was counted many times. The chain is built from TRBV7-9 and TRBJ2-1, with D perhaps TRBD2 (5 bases). The V and J ends lost 3 bases and 2 bases respectively, with 11 bases between them. This CDR3 region has 15 residues. Germline V CDR1 and CDR2: SEHNR, FQNEAQ (reference sequence). CDR3 coding DNA: TGTGCCAGCAGCTTCTCGGGGAACCCCTACAATGAGCAGTTCTTC. This codes for CASSFSGNPYNEQFF.

This clonotype was picked up many times. The J gene is TRBJ2-7, the V gene TRBV12-3 or TRBV12-4, with TRBD2 matching over 9 bases. The trim removed 5 bases at V and 4 bases at J, leaving 3 bases unmatched. The CDR3 runs to 13 residues. In DNA, the CDR3 is TGTGCCAGCAGTCGTAGCGGGAGTTACGAGCAGTACTTC. Amino acid sequence: CASSRSGSYEQYF.

The CDR3, as DNA: TGCAGTGCTACCAACAGGGGAGACGAGCAGTACTTC. Translated: CSATNRGDEQYF. This rearrangement joins TRBV20-1 to TRBJ2-7; the match to TRBD1 covers 7 bases. J lost 5 bases, V lost 4 bases, and 5 bases had no gene match. This CDR3 has 12 residues. Germline lookup yields CDR1 DFQATT and CDR2 SNEGSKA (reference sequence).

This clonotype was counted at least ten times. The gene calls are TRBV6-5 and TRBJ1-1; D is uncertain. The V end was cut by 0 bases, the J end by 0 bases, with 8 bases between. CDR1 MNHEY and CDR2 SVGAGI come from the germline V gene. The length of the CDR3 is 15 residues. The CDR3 nucleotides are TGTGCCAGCAGTTACTCGATCTCGATGAACACTGAAGCTTTCTTT. Translating it yields CASSYSISMNTEAFF.

The chain links TRBV25-1 to TRBJ2-7, with D unclear. Deletions cut 2 bases from V and 3 bases from J, with 11 bases between. Per germline, CDR1 MGHDK and CDR2 SYGVNS. The CDR3 sequence is 14 residues long. The DNA of the CDR3 is TGTGCCAGCAGTGAAGTCGGCAGGAACTACGAGCAGTACTTC. This encodes CASSEVGRNYEQYF.

This clonotype was seen a handful of times. This chain joins TRBV7-2 and TRBJ2-2; TRBD2 might be the D (5 bases). The CDR3 has 13 residues. Germline values: CDR1 SGHTA, CDR2 FQGNSA. V lost 5 bases and J lost 6, with 10 bases in between. The CDR3 is CASSPDWAGELFF. CDR3 coding DNA: TGTGCCAGCAGCCCGGACTGGGCCGGGGAGCTGTTTTTT.